This passage covers 17 T cell receptor beta chains from one sample sequenced in a study of cytomegalovirus exposure and HLA in healthy donors. PCR primers comprised 60 Vbeta and 13 Jbeta primers. Repertoires were generated with immunoSEQ multiplex PCR, while TCRdb's copy carries only in-frame clones and drops some. The sample carries under 200,000 clones, less than 90% recorded once. Sample: PBMCs. The source of these receptors is a man aged 25 to 40 in good health and CMV-seronegative.

V and J are TRBV7-2 and TRBJ2-7; 8 nucleotides match TRBD1. Trimming took 5 bases from V and 2 from J; bases not matched to a gene: 14. The CDR3 has 17 residues. Germline V gives CDR1 SGHTA, CDR2 FQGNSA. CDR3 in amino acids: CASSPTRPGQATYEQYF. Written as DNA, the CDR3 is TGTGCCAGCAGCCCCACACGACCGGGACAGGCCACCTACGAGCAGTACTTC.

The chain couples TRBV5-1 to TRBJ2-1; 15 bases match TRBD2. The CDR3 covers 19 residues. CDR1 is SGHRS and CDR2 is YFSETQ in the germline V gene. V gave up 3 bases and J gave up 0 bases; unmatched junction bases: 7. The CDR3 bases are TGCGCCAGCAGCTCGGGACTAGCGGGGGGCCCCAGCTCCTACAATGAGCAGTTCTTC. Translating gives CASSSGLAGGPSSYNEQFF.

The chain carries TRBV5-1 and TRBJ1-6, with D possibly matching TRBD1 (5 bases). Trimming left V 1 base short and J 9 bases short, with 11 bases between. Germline CDR1 reads SGHRS; CDR2 reads YFSETQ. The CDR3 extends over 14 amino acids. The CDR3 DNA reads as TGCGCCAGCAGCTTGCCAGGGTCGAGTTCACCCCTCCACTTT. Translated, it gives CASSLPGSSSPLHF.

This clone was seen more than once but under ten times. J is TRBJ1-2 and V is TRBV11-2; 10 nucleotides match TRBD1. This CDR3 has 16 amino acids. J lost 7 bases, V lost 3 bases, and 11 bases had no gene match. Germline V CDR1 and CDR2: SGHAT, FQNNGV. CDR3: CASSFTLEGQGTGYTF. CDR3 DNA: TGTGCCAGCAGCTTCACCCTGGAGGGACAGGGGACTGGCTACACCTTC.

This clone came up a few times. This chain uses TRBV4-1 with TRBJ2-7; a possible D gene is TRBD2 (6 bases). CDR1 MGHRA and CDR2 YSYEKL come from the germline V gene. With 4 bases removed from V and 5 bases from J, the gap between germline ends came to 15 bases. The CDR3 is 14 residues long. This CDR3 is CASSPMLANDEQYF. In DNA, the CDR3 is TGCGCCAGCAGCCCGATGCTAGCGAACGACGAGCAGTACTTC.

This chain uses TRBV27 with TRBJ2-1; 10 bases match TRBD2. Germline V gene lookup returns CDR1 MNHEY and CDR2 SMNVEV (reference sequence). The CDR3 runs 15 residues. V trimming: 2 bases; J trimming: 7 bases; junction bases outside the gene matches: 5. The CDR3 nucleotides are TGTGCCAGCAGTTTAACAGCGGGGGGGTGGAATGAGCAGTTCTTC. This gives the protein CASSLTAGGWNEQFF.

This sequence joins TRBV27 and TRBJ1-1, with D unclear. Trimming removed 6 bases at V and 4 bases at J, with 15 bases between. The germline V gene has CDR1 MNHEY and CDR2 SMNVEV (reference sequence). This CDR3 is 14 amino acids long. The DNA for the CDR3 is TGTGCCAGCAGACTACTTACGGTGAGCACTGAAGCTTTCTTT. Its translation is CASRLLTVSTEAFF.

This clone was counted a single time. The chain links TRBV18 to TRBJ2-3, with 8 bases fitting TRBD2. V gave up 5 bases and J gave up 9 bases; unmatched junction bases: 10. The germline gives CDR1 KGHSH, CDR2 LQKENI. The CDR3 totals 14 residues. CDR3 bases: TGTGCCAGCTCAGATGTAGCGGGACTTGGGACGCAGTATTTT. Amino acids: CASSDVAGLGTQYF.

For the CDR3, the DNA is TGCGCCAGCGGGGGACAGGGGTCCGCTACTTTCACCCCGTTCTTC. Its protein product is CASGGQGSATFTPFF. This chain joins TRBV10-2 and TRBJ2-1; 10 nucleotides match TRBD1. The CDR3 runs to 15 residues. Germline CDR1 WSHSY, CDR2 SAAADI. V shed 8 bases and J 15 bases; nucleotides not matched to a gene: 19.

The V call is TRBV19, the J call TRBJ2-7; 11 bases line up with TRBD2. V was pared by 5 bases and J by 5 bases, with 8 bases of the junction left unmatched. The CDR3 is 15 amino acids. The germline V gene has CDR1 LNHDA and CDR2 SQIVND (reference sequence). DNA for the CDR3: TGTGCCAGTAGTCTAGCGGGAGGTAGAGAGAACGAGCAGTACTTC. This gives the protein CASSLAGGRENEQYF.

The chain joins TRBV7-8 to TRBJ2-7; 7 positions match TRBD1. The V gene end was trimmed by 6 bases and the J gene end by 2 bases; junction bases not matched to a gene: 7. The CDR3 loop spans 14 amino acids. From germline, CDR1 is SGHVS and CDR2 FQNEAQ. CDR3 coding DNA: TGTGCCAGCAGTCTTAGTGGGACAGCCTACGAGCAGTACTTC. Amino acid sequence: CASSLSGTAYEQYF.

The chain is built from TRBV6-5 and TRBJ2-7, with D perhaps TRBD2 (7 bases). The ends were cut back, 3 bases at V and 3 bases at J, with 18 bases in the middle. Germline CDR1 MNHEY, CDR2 SVGAGI. The CDR3 contains 16 residues. DNA of the CDR3: TGTGCCAGCAGTTATTCTAGGGGGGGGCTCAGCTACGAGCAGTACTTC. It translates to CASSYSRGGLSYEQYF.

The chain joins TRBV15 to TRBJ1-2; perhaps TRBD1 as D (5 bases). The length of the CDR3 is 15 residues. With 4 bases removed from V and 4 bases from J, the gap between germline ends came to 16 bases. Germline V gene data show CDR1 as LNHNV and CDR2 as YYDKDF (reference sequence). CDR3 loop: CATSKEPGHIYGYTF. The CDR3 nucleotides are TGTGCCACCAGCAAAGAACCCGGACATATCTATGGCTACACCTTC.

This chain's CDR3 is CASNPGGAGPTDTQYF. DNA of the CDR3: TGCGCCAGCAACCCGGGAGGGGCGGGCCCCACAGATACGCAGTATTTT. The chain is built from TRBV5-1 and TRBJ2-3, with 8 bases that match TRBD2. V lost 6 bases and J lost 2; bases outside the gene matches: 11. There are 16 residues in the CDR3. The V gene's germline CDR1 is SGHRS and CDR2 YFSETQ.

A single count supports this clone. The V gene is TRBV7-9, the J gene TRBJ2-7, with 9 bases lining up with TRBD1. Germline loops: CDR1 SEHNR, CDR2 FQNEAQ (reference sequence). V dropped 6 bases and J dropped 2; count of bases not matched to a gene: 8. This CDR3 has 15 residues. The DNA for the CDR3 is TGTGCCAGCAGTTCGGGGACAGGGAACACCTACGAGCAGTACTTC. It translates to CASSSGTGNTYEQYF. The full variable domain, completed using reference TRBV7-9 and TRBJ2-7, is DTGVSQNPRHKITKRGQNVTFRCDPISEHNRLYWYRQTLGQGPEFLTYFQNEAQLEKSRLLSDRFSAERPKGSFSTLEIQRTEQGDSAMYLCASSSGTGNTYEQYFGPGTRLTVT.

The genes are TRBV6-6 and TRBJ2-7, with TRBD1 as a possible D gene (6 bases). The CDR3 has 13 residues. Germline assignment: CDR1 MNHNY and CDR2 SVGAGI (reference sequence). V dropped 7 bases and J dropped 2 bases, with 12 bases sitting between them. CDR3 loop: CASTPPGAYEQYF. CDR3 DNA: TGTGCCAGCACTCCCCCAGGGGCCTACGAGCAGTACTTC.

The V gene is TRBV19, the J gene TRBJ1-2, with 7 bases lining up with TRBD1. With 3 bases clipped from V and 2 bases from J, the junction kept 6 bases outside the gene matches. The CDR3 length is 15 residues. Looked up from germline, CDR1 is LNHDA and CDR2 is SQIVND (reference sequence). The CDR3 region has the DNA TGTGCCAGTAGTATCCTCCCGACAGGGAACTATGGCTACACCTTC. Translating gives CASSILPTGNYGYTF.